Following are 25 T cell receptor beta chains from one sample sequenced in a study of T-cell reconstitution after alpha-beta-depleted transplantation in children. Whole-study results and caveats: Once a year had passed after transplant, T-cell counts and diversity came mostly from newly produced T cells.

The antigens of these receptors remain unknown. As it was prepared, the TCRbeta library received unique molecular identifiers. TCRdb re-derived calls from the PCR reads in MiXCR, one entry per CDR3 protein. Among around 300,000 distinct CDR3 sequences listed, 6% to 10% were seen once. The material was peripheral blood, obtained 360 days after TCRalphabeta/CD19-depleted stem cell transplant. Every receptor here comes from a female patient aged 2-9 years who had a stem cell transplant for Fanconi anemia, so the T cells may come from the graft donor.

There are many counts of this clonotype. The V gene is TRBV15, the J gene TRBJ2-7; D remains unclear. Per germline, CDR1 LNHNV and CDR2 YYDKDF (reference sequence). This CDR3 region has 12 residues. V gave up 0 bases and J gave up 6 bases, with 6 bases separating them. The CDR3 here is CATSRDRVEQYV. The CDR3 DNA follows: TGTGCCACCAGCAGAGATCGGGTCGAGCAGTACGTC.

This clonotype was seen only a few times. The rearrangement joins TRBV7-3 to TRBJ2-1; TRBD2 aligns across 15 bases. V gave up 2 bases and J gave up 0 bases; unmatched junction bases: 5. The CDR3 extends over 19 amino acids. The germline gives CDR1 SGHTA, CDR2 FQGTGA. CDR3 nucleotides: TGTGCCAGCAGCTTAGGGACTAGCGGGGGGCTAAGCTCCTACAATGAGCAGTTCTTC. Amino acid sequence: CASSLGTSGGLSSYNEQFF. The full variable domain, in which reference TRBV7-3 and TRBJ2-1 provide the parts outside the CDR3, is GAGVSQTPSNKVTEKGKYVELRCDPISGHTALYWYRQSLGQGPEFLIYFQGTGAADDSGLPNDRFFAVRPEGSVSTLKIQRTERGDSAVYLCASSLGTSGGLSSYNEQFFGPGTRLTVL.

The chain links TRBV16 to TRBJ1-2, with unresolved D. The CDR3 loop spans 13 amino acids. Trimming shortened V by 0 bases and J by 4 bases, and 6 bases separated the two germline ends. Per germline, CDR1 KGHSY and CDR2 FQNENV. DNA of the CDR3: TGTGCCAGCAGCCAATCACGGAGCTATGGCTACACCTTC. Protein sequence: CASSQSRSYGYTF.

Many counts were recorded for this clonotype. The chain couples TRBV5-1 to TRBJ1-2, with D possibly matching TRBD1 (5 bases). Trimming left V 5 bases short and J 2 bases short, with 13 bases between. Germline V gene data show CDR1 as SGHRS and CDR2 as YFSETQ. CDR3 length: 14 amino acids. This chain's CDR3 is CASRYLQANYGYTF. The CDR3 nucleotides read TGCGCCAGCAGATACCTACAGGCGAACTATGGCTACACCTTC.

This clonotype was observed a handful of times. The rearrangement uses TRBV5-1 and TRBJ1-2, with D unclear. Germline CDR1 reads SGHRS; CDR2 reads YFSETQ. This CDR3 comprises 15 residues. V gave up 0 bases and J gave up 6 bases, with 15 bases separating them. The CDR3 DNA is TGCGCCAGCAGCTTGGCTGGTCCTCGGGCGGATGGCTACACCTTC. This translates into CASSLAGPRADGYTF.

This clonotype was seen at least ten times. The chain employs TRBV5-1 and TRBJ2-5; weak D call: TRBD2 (5 bases). V was shortened by 2 bases and J by 4 bases, with 12 bases between the two germline ends. This CDR3 has 14 residues. The germline V gene encodes CDR1 SGHRS and CDR2 YFSETQ. CDR3 sequence reads: CASSFRAGGETQYF. The CDR3 nucleotides are TGCGCCAGCAGCTTTCGGGCAGGAGGAGAGACCCAGTACTTC. The full variable domain, with the rest looked up from reference TRBV5-1 and TRBJ2-5, is KAGVTQTPRYLIKTRGQQVTLSCSPISGHRSVSWYQQTPGQGLQFLFEYFSETQRNKGNFPGRFSGRQFSNSRSEMNVSTLELGDSALYLCASSFRAGGETQYFGPGTRLLVL.

This clonotype has only a few counts. This chain links TRBV20-1 with TRBJ2-2; no firm D call. V lost 0 bases to trimming and J lost 1 base, with 9 bases between them. From germline, CDR1 is DFQATT and CDR2 SNEGSKA (reference sequence). The CDR3 totals 15 residues. The CDR3 protein is CSARDFVGNTGELFF. In nucleotides, the CDR3 is TGCAGTGCTAGAGATTTTGTGGGGAACACCGGGGAGCTGTTTTTT.

This clonotype was counted at least ten times. V is TRBV5-1 and J is TRBJ2-1; weak D call: TRBD1 (5 bases). In germline, CDR1 is SGHRS, CDR2 YFSETQ. V lost 1 base and J 6 bases, leaving 8 bases between the germline ends. The CDR3 consists of 13 residues. The CDR3 DNA reads as TGCGCCAGCAGCTTGTACAGGTCCAATGAGCAGTTCTTC. Residues: CASSLYRSNEQFF.

There are a few counts of this clonotype. The rearrangement uses TRBV2 and TRBJ1-2; D perhaps matches TRBD1 (6 bases). This CDR3 has 14 amino acids. Trimming shortened V by 8 bases and J by 0 bases, and 13 bases separated the two germline ends. CDR1 is SNHLY and CDR2 is FYNNEI in the germline V gene. The CDR3 nucleotides are TGTGCCAGCCTGGGACACCCTACTAACTATGGCTACACCTTC. This translates into CASLGHPTNYGYTF.

This clonotype was seen many times. V and J are TRBV28 and TRBJ1-4; D gene ambiguous. Trimming shortened V by 4 bases and J by 0 bases, and 15 bases separated the two germline ends. There are 17 residues in the CDR3. Germline assignment: CDR1 MDHEN and CDR2 SYDVKM. The CDR3 bases are TGTGCCAGCAGTTCACACCCACAAGTTGCAACTAATGAAAAACTGTTTTTT. Its protein product is CASSSHPQVATNEKLFF.

The chain carries TRBV5-7 and TRBJ1-1; D call uncertain. TRBV5-7 is labeled an ORF, and its function is uncertain. CDR3 size: 14 residues. Trimming removed 4 bases from V and 4 bases from J, with 14 bases in between. CDR3 nucleotides: TGTGCCAGCAGCCCCGGGGTCCTGTGCACTGAAGCTTTCTTT. Amino acid sequence: CASSPGVLCTEAFF.

This clonotype occurred a few times. V gene TRBV7-9 combines with J gene TRBJ1-5; no definite D call. The germline V and J ends were trimmed by 3 bases and 9 bases, with 15 bases remaining between them. Germline V lookup: CDR1 SEHNR, CDR2 FQNEAQ (reference sequence). The CDR3 runs to 14 residues. The chain's CDR3 is CASSFLRGVGPQHF. As DNA, the CDR3 is TGTGCCAGCAGCTTTTTAAGAGGAGTAGGGCCCCAGCATTTT.

This clonotype was recorded many times. This chain joins TRBV27 and TRBJ2-1; possible D gene TRBD2, 5 bases. Per germline, CDR1 MNHEY and CDR2 SMNVEV (reference sequence). Between the trimmed V and J ends, which lost 6 bases and 0 bases, there was a span of 12 bases. There are 15 residues in the CDR3. The chain's CDR3 is CASRRTLFSYNEQFF. As DNA, the CDR3 is TGTGCCAGCAGGAGGACTCTCTTCTCCTACAATGAGCAGTTCTTC.

This clonotype showed up many times. The chain combines TRBV12-3 or TRBV12-4 with TRBJ2-3; 9 bases are shared with TRBD2. Trimming took 3 bases from V and 6 from J; bases not matched to a gene: 4. The CDR3 is made up of 14 amino acids. The CDR3 protein is CASSFGGGADTQYF. The CDR3 bases are TGTGCCAGCAGTTTTGGCGGGGGGGCCGATACGCAGTATTTT.

In this sample, this clonotype turned up a few times. V usage is TRBV6-5 and J usage is TRBJ1-1; D unclear. This CDR3 contains 15 residues. CDR1 and CDR2 from the germline V gene are MNHEY and SVGAGI. V gave up 0 bases and J gave up 1 base, with 9 bases separating them. The CDR3 DNA is TGTGCCAGCAGTTACTCGAGGCTGACGAACACTGAAGCTTTCTTT. This sequence encodes CASSYSRLTNTEAFF.

This clonotype showed up many times. The chain links TRBV4-3 to TRBJ1-5; D remains ambiguous. The CDR3 is 17 residues long. Germline CDR1 reads LGHNA; CDR2 reads YSLEER. Trimming shortened V by 0 bases and J by 3 bases, and 15 bases separated the two germline ends. The CDR3 DNA reads TGCGCCAGCAGCCAAGAAGCGTCCCTTCCACACAATCAGCCCCAGCATTTT. Translation: CASSQEASLPHNQPQHF.

This clonotype occurred a few times. The rearrangement uses TRBV10-3 and TRBJ1-1; 8 bases agree with TRBD1. CDR3 length: 15 residues. Germline CDR1 ENHRY, CDR2 SYGVKD. Losses at the gene ends were 6 bases for V and 5 bases for J; bases not matched to a gene: 11. The CDR3 region is CAIRPSDRGETEAFF. The CDR3 DNA is TGTGCCATCAGGCCGTCTGACAGGGGAGAAACTGAAGCTTTCTTT.

The chain uses TRBV27 and TRBJ2-3; a weak D match, TRBD1 (5 bases). V was trimmed by 2 bases and J by 6 bases, leaving 9 bases between them. In germline, CDR1 is MNHEY, CDR2 SMNVEV (reference sequence). The CDR3 is 13 residues long. CDR3 loop: CASSLGAIDTQYF. CDR3 DNA sequence: TGTGCCAGCAGTTTAGGGGCTATCGATACGCAGTATTTT.

Ten or more counts support this clonotype. V is TRBV14 and J is TRBJ2-5, with 7 bases aligning to TRBD1. CDR1 is SGHDN and CDR2 is FVKESK in the germline V gene. V gave up 7 bases and J gave up 2 bases; unmatched junction bases: 4. The CDR3 has 13 amino acids. CDR3 protein: CASTGTDQETQYF. The CDR3, as DNA: TGTGCCAGCACCGGGACAGATCAAGAGACCCAGTACTTC. The variable domain in full, completed from reference TRBV14 and TRBJ2-5, reads EAGVTQFPSHSVIEKGQTVTLRCDPISGHDNLYWYRRVMGKEIKFLLHFVKESKQDESGMPNNRFLAERTGGTYSTLKVQPAELEDSGVYFCASTGTDQETQYFGPGTRLLVL.

In this sample, this clonotype turned up many times. The chain couples TRBV5-1 to TRBJ2-5; a possible D gene is TRBD1 (5 bases). With 4 bases removed from V and 0 bases from J, the gap between germline ends came to 16 bases. CDR1 and CDR2 from the germline V gene are SGHRS and YFSETQ. This CDR3 is 16 amino acids long. The CDR3 here is CASSPGALTNQETQYF. The CDR3 nucleotides read TGCGCCAGCAGCCCTGGGGCCCTGACAAACCAAGAGACCCAGTACTTC.

J is TRBJ1-1 and V is TRBV4-3; possibly TRBD1 for D (5 bases). This CDR3 is 13 amino acids long. The V gene's germline CDR1 is LGHNA and CDR2 YSLEER. Trimming took 0 bases from V and 10 from J, leaving 12 bases between them. The chain's CDR3 is CASSQDFWGGAFF. The CDR3 DNA reads TGCGCCAGCAGCCAAGACTTTTGGGGGGGAGCTTTCTTT.

The table lists this clonotype with a few counts. V usage is TRBV20-1 and J usage is TRBJ2-4; the match to TRBD2 covers 12 bases. CDR1 and CDR2 from the germline V gene are DFQATT and SNEGSKA (reference sequence). J gave up 3 bases and V 3 bases, and 6 bases lay outside the gene matches. This CDR3 comprises 16 residues. The CDR3 loop is CSARTSGSRGKNIQYF. The CDR3, as DNA: TGCAGTGCTAGGACTAGCGGGAGTCGGGGCAAAAACATTCAGTACTTC.

The V and J genes are TRBV15 and TRBJ2-7, with a weak D call TRBD1 (6 bases). Germline assignment: CDR1 LNHNV and CDR2 YYDKDF (reference sequence). V lost 3 bases, J lost 2 bases, and 14 bases lay in between. This CDR3 is 15 amino acids long. CDR3 loop: CATSRRGHATYEQYV. The CDR3 DNA follows: TGTGCCACCAGCAGGAGGGGACACGCGACCTACGAGCAGTACGTC.

This clonotype showed up many times. The chain uses TRBV5-1 and TRBJ2-3; the D gene is possibly TRBD2 (6 bases). Trimming removed 5 bases from V and 0 bases from J, with 28 bases in between. The CDR3 covers 20 residues. Germline V gene data show CDR1 as SGHRS and CDR2 as YFSETQ. CDR3 sequence (DNA): TGCGCCAGCAGGCCCCAGGGTCGGAGAAATATAGCGGAGAGCACAGATACGCAGTATTTT. This gives the protein CASRPQGRRNIAESTDTQYF.

This chain uses TRBV11-2 with TRBJ2-7, with 7 bases identical to TRBD1. The V and J ends lost 4 bases and 4 bases, in that order; junction bases with no gene match: 7. The length of the CDR3 is 14 residues. Germline lookup yields CDR1 SGHAT and CDR2 FQNNGV. Written as DNA, the CDR3 is TGTGCCAGCAGCTCCGGGACAGCTTCTTACGAGCAGTACGTC. It yields the protein CASSSGTASYEQYV.